This entry describes one T cell receptor beta chain. Germline V gene data show CDR1 as SGHVS and CDR2 as FQNEAQ. This CDR3 has 11 residues. Between the trimmed V and J ends, which lost 2 bases and 6 bases, there was a span of 3 bases. The source of the sample is a study of OX40 agonist ivuxolimab in advanced cancers. About the study: Patients' therapy was ivuxolimab, an antibody that acts as an agonist of OX40 (CD134).

The table came from immunoSEQ multiplex PCR; TCRdb's copy has only in-frame clones and leaves some out. The sample holds around 56,000 clones, 82% seen once. The starting material was CD4+ or CD8+ T cells sorted from blood, obtained in a trial of the OX40 agonist ivuxolimab. The sequence came from an adult with an advanced solid tumor such as melanoma, head and neck, liver or kidney cancer. The chain links TRBV7-8 to TRBJ2-3; no definite D call. The CDR3 nucleotides are TGTGCCAGCAGCTTAAGGGATACGCAGTATTTT. Its protein product is CASSLRDTQYF. The entire variable domain, with the rest obtained from reference TRBV7-8 and TRBJ2-3, is as follows: GAGVSQSPRYKVAKRGQDVALRCDPISGHVSLFWYQQALGQGPEFLTYFQNEAQLDKSGLPSDRFFAERPEGSVSTLKIQRTQQEDSAVYLCASSLRDTQYFGPGTRLTVL.